A selection of T cell receptor beta chains follows, all from one sample in a study of EBV T-cell therapy then PD-1 blockade in nasopharyngeal carcinoma. These TCRs are of unknown antigen specificity. Using immunoSEQ multiplex PCR, the repertoire was profiled, and TCRdb retains in-frame clones only, with some absent. The sample yields around 19,000 clones, about 80% seen once. The sample was CD8+ T cells from blood, taken at roughly day 270 from a patient whose treatment included autologous EBV-specific T cells and nivolumab. These receptors originate from a man between 35 and 55 years old with nasopharyngeal carcinoma. CDR3s include the opening cysteine and the closing phenylalanine or tryptophan. Rows give clone size only sometimes, using once, few, many, or a class for an expanded clone.

length: 15
J: TRBJ2-1
V: TRBV27
size: once
CDR3: CASSNGVRSYNEQFF

length: 13
J: TRBJ2-2
V: TRBV9
size: NA
CDR3: CASSAFGSGELFF

length: 15
J: TRBJ2-7
V: TRBV5-5
size: NA
CDR3: CASSLAAGPPYEQYF

length: 16
J: TRBJ1-5
V: TRBV2
size: NA
CDR3: CASSELGSVGGQPQHF

length: 14
J: TRBJ1-1
V: TRBV4-3
size: NA
CDR3: CASSARGLNTEAFF

length: 15
J: TRBJ1-2
V: TRBV19
size: NA
CDR3: CASSPSYRGNYGYTF

length: 14
J: TRBJ2-2
V: TRBV6-4
size: NA
CDR3: CASSDSVQAGELFF

length: 13
J: TRBJ1-2
V: TRBV27
size: NA
CDR3: CASSLGTRRGYTF

length: 15
J: TRBJ2-1
V: TRBV6-4
size: NA
CDR3: CASSALLAGADEQFF

length: 17
J: TRBJ2-2
V: TRBV5-5
size: NA
CDR3: CASSLAGAPINTGELFF

length: 16
J: TRBJ2-7
V: TRBV4-3
size: once
CDR3: CASSQDQGGGLYEQYF

length: 15
J: TRBJ2-2
V: TRBV6-2/TRBV6-3
size: large
CDR3: CASSHSQSGAGELFF

length: 16
J: TRBJ2-5
V: TRBV21-1
size: NA
CDR3: CASSKAPDRLAETQYF

length: 12
J: TRBJ1-1
V: TRBV13
size: NA
CDR3: CASSTQYTEAFF

length: 13
J: TRBJ2-5
V: TRBV6-5
size: once
CDR3: CASIRSVGETQYF

length: 16
J: TRBJ1-6
V: TRBV5-5
size: NA
CDR3: CASSLEGGGVRSPLHF

length: 14
J: TRBJ1-6
V: TRBV6-1
size: NA
CDR3: CASSEAGWNSPLHF

length: 12
J: TRBJ1-6
V: TRBV24-1
size: NA
CDR3: CATSDLGVTLHF

length: 13
J: TRBJ2-2
V: TRBV6-4
size: NA
CDR3: CASSDSDTGELFF

length: 14
J: TRBJ1-5
V: TRBV6-1
size: NA
CDR3: CASSDIGGSQPQHF

length: 17
J: TRBJ1-6
V: TRBV28
size: NA
CDR3: CASSYPGQGSYNSPLHF

length: 16
J: TRBJ2-1
V: TRBV4-2
size: medium-sized
CDR3: CASSQESGQGDNEQFF

length: 15
J: TRBJ1-1
V: TRBV11-3
size: NA
CDR3: CASSFGTGGNTEAFF